This T cell receptor (beta chain) was documented in a study of cytomegalovirus exposure and HLA in healthy donors. The PCR contained 60 Vbeta and 13 Jbeta primers. TCRdb keeps only in-frame clones here, not all; method: immunoSEQ multiplex PCR. The table shows 85,000 to 100,000 clones, with 70% to 80% occurring only once. Germline values: CDR1 SGHVS, CDR2 FNYEAQ. There are 12 residues in the CDR3. V shed 6 bases, J shed 4 bases, and the junction held 1 base outside the gene matches. The clonotype comes from a man aged 60-69 years in good health and CMV-seropositive. Sample: PBMCs. V gene TRBV7-6 combines with J gene TRBJ2-5, with 8 bases matching TRBD1. The DNA for the CDR3 is TGTGCCAGCAGACAGGGGGGAGAGACCCAGTACTTC. As protein: CASRQGGETQYF. Based on the CDR3 plus reference TRBV7-6 and TRBJ2-5, the full variable domain is GAGVSQSPRYKVTKRGQDVALRCDPISGHVSLYWYRQALGQGPEFLTYFNYEAQQDKSGLPNDRFSAERPEGSISTLTIQRTEQRDSAMYRCASRQGGETQYFGPGTRLLVL.